This record looks at one T cell receptor (beta chain) sequence and its context. What it binds is not known. Profiling relied on immunoSEQ multiplex PCR, and the TCRdb table lists in-frame clones only, not all of them. Among tens of thousands of clones, roughly 78% were seen once, and the ten largest hold roughly 0.84%. The data were taken from a study of memory CD4+ T cells and cytomegalovirus serostatus. Study background: This sample comes from healthy Belgian adults, under 10 CMV seropositive, 24 seronegative.

The germline gives CDR1 LGHNA, CDR2 YNFKEQ. The V end lost 0 bases, the J end lost 10 bases, and 13 bases lay between the germline ends. The CDR3 is made up of 15 amino acids. The sort gate was single viable CD3+CD4+CD8-CD45RO+ cells for memory CD4+ T cells. Total CD4+ T cells were enriched by CD4 positive selection. Points from the study as a whole: Each of 67 CMV-associated TCRbeta sequences occurred in one to five individuals.

The chain employs TRBV4-2 and TRBJ1-6; no clear D gene. The sequence came from an adult in good health and CMV-seronegative. Source material: memory CD4+ T cells from blood. CDR3 loop: CASSQDRVWGSPLHF. CDR3 coding DNA: TGTGCCAGCAGCCAAGATCGGGTTTGGGGATCACCCCTCCACTTT.